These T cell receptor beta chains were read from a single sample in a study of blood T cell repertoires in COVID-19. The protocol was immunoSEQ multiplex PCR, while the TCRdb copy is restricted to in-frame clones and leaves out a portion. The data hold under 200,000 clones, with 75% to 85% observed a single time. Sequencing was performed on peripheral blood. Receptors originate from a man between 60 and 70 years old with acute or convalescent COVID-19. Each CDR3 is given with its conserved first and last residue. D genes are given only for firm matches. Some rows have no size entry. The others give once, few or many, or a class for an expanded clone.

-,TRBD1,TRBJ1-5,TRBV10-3,TGTGCCAATTCCGGGACAGGGGATCAGCCCCAGCATTTT,CANSGTGDQPQHF
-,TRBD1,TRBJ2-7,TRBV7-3,TGTGCCAGCAGCCCCAACCGGGACAGGGCCTACGAGCAGTACTTC,CASSPNRDRAYEQYF
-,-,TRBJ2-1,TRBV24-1,TGTGCCACCCAACATTACAATGAGCAGTTCTTC,CATQHYNEQFF
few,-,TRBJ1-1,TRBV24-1,TGTGCCACCAGTGAATCGCAGGGGATAATGAACACTGAAGCTTTCTTT,CATSESQGIMNTEAFF
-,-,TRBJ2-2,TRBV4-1,TGCGCCAGCAGCCTAGCCGTCGGGGAGCTGTTTTTT,CASSLAVGELFF
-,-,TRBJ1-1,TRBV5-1,TGCGCCAGCAGCTTTGTAAACAGCATGAACACTGAAGCTTTCTTT,CASSFVNSMNTEAFF
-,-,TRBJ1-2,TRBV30,TGTGCCTGGAGGAATTGGGGACATTACTATGGCTACACCTTC,CAWRNWGHYYGYTF
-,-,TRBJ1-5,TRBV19,TGTGCCAGTGGTTTTTCGGGAAATCAGCCCCAGCATTTT,CASGFSGNQPQHF
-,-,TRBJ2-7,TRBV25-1,TGTGCCAGCAGCAAGGGGGATTCTAAGGAGTACGAGCAGTACTTC,CASSKGDSKEYEQYF
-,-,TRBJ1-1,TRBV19,TGTGCCAGTAGTATACAGGGCTCCGGGAACACTGAAGCTTTCTTT,CASSIQGSGNTEAFF
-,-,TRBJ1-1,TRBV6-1,TGTGCCAGCAGTGAAGCGAGGGAGAACACTGAAGCTTTCTTT,CASSEARENTEAFF
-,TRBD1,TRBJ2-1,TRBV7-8,TGTGCCAGCAGCCCCCGGGACAGGGTTGATGAGCAGTTCTTC,CASSPRDRVDEQFF
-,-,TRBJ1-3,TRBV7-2,TGTGCCAGCAGCTTAGTGGGGGGAGGAAACACCATATATTTT,CASSLVGGGNTIYF
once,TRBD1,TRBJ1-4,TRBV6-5,TGTGCCAGCAGATGGCCGGGACAGGGCTTTGAAAAACTGTTTTTT,CASRWPGQGFEKLFF
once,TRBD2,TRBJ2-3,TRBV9,TGTGCCAGCAGCGTATCTAGCGGAAACACAGATACGCAGTATTTT,CASSVSSGNTDTQYF
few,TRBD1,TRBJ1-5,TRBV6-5,TGTGCCAGCCAAGGACAGGGCGAAGGTCAGCCCCAGCATTTT,CASQGQGEGQPQHF
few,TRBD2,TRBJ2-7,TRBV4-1,TGCGCCAGCAGCCAATACGGGACTAACGAGCAGTACTTC,CASSQYGTNEQYF
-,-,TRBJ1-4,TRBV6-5,TGTGCCAGCAAGGTCGGGGGATCTAATGAAAAACTGTTTTTT,CASKVGGSNEKLFF
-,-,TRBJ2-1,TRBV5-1,TGCGCCAGCAGCTTGGATGAAGGGGCCTACAATGAGCAGTTCTTC,CASSLDEGAYNEQFF
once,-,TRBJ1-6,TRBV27,TGTGCCAGCAGTTTTTCCGGGACAACCGCACCCCTCCACTTT,CASSFSGTTAPLHF
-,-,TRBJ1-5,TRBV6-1,TGTGCCAGCAGTGAAGGGAACAGACATCAGCCCCAGCATTTT,CASSEGNRHQPQHF
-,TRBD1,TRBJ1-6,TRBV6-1,TGTGCCAGCAGTGAGCCGGGACAGGGCCCTTATAATTCACCCCTCCACTTT,CASSEPGQGPYNSPLHF
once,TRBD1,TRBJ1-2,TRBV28,TGTGCCAGCAGTTCACGACAGGGGGCGAATGGCTACACCTTC,CASSSRQGANGYTF
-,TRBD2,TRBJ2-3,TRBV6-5,TGTGCCAGCAGGCCTGGACTAGCAGATACGCAGTATTTT,CASRPGLADTQYF
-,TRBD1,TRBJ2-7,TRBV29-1,TGCAGCGTTGTTACAGGGGGCTACGAGCAGTACTTC,CSVVTGGYEQYF
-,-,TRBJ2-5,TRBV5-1,TGCGCCAGCAGCCAGCAGGGGGAGACCCAGTACTTC,CASSQQGETQYF
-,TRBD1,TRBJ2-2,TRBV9,TGTGCCAGCAGCGTGACAGGGGCAAACACCGGGGAGCTGTTTTTT,CASSVTGANTGELFF
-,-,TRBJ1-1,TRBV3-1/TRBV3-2,TGTGCCAGCAGCCAAGAGAGCCGGGTCACTGAAGCTTTCTTT,CASSQESRVTEAFF
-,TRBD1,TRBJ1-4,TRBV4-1,TGCGCCAGCAGGCCGGACAGGGCCAATGAAAAACTGTTTTTT,CASRPDRANEKLFF
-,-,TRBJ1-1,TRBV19,TGTGCCAGTACTAAATCGGCAGGGCGGACGAACACTGAAGCTTTCTTT,CASTKSAGRTNTEAFF
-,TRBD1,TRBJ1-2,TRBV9,TGTGCCAGCAGCGTAGCGGGACAGGGTGGCTATGGCTACACCTTC,CASSVAGQGGYGYTF
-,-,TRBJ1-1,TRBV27,TGTGCCAGCAGTCCATCCGGGCGGGGGAACACTGAAGCTTTCTTT,CASSPSGRGNTEAFF
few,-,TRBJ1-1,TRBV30,TGTGCCTGGACCATCGGAGAGTACACTGAAGCTTTCTTT,CAWTIGEYTEAFF
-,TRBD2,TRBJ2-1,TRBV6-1,TGTGCCAGCAGTGAATGGGGGGGAGGGCAGACTGAGCAGTTCTTC,CASSEWGGGQTEQFF
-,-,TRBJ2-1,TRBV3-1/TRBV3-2,TGTGCCAGCAGCCAAGACGTCGACAATGAGCAGTTCTTC,CASSQDVDNEQFF
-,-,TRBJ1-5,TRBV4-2,TGTGCCAGCAGCCAAGATTTGGGAGGCGGTCAGCCCCAGCATTTT,CASSQDLGGGQPQHF
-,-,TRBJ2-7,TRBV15,TGTGCCACCAGCAGAGTGTTCTTTAGGACAGAAGAGCAGTACTTC,CATSRVFFRTEEQYF
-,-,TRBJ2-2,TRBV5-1,TGCGCCAGCAGTGTTAGGACCCCGGGGACCGGGGAGCTGTTTTTT,CASSVRTPGTGELFF
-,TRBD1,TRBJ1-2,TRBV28,TGTGCCAGCAGTTCCCCACAGGGGCACGGCTACACCTTC,CASSSPQGHGYTF
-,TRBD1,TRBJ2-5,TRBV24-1,TGTGCCACCAGTGACACCGGACAGGGCCCCCAAGAGACCCAGTACTTC,CATSDTGQGPQETQYF
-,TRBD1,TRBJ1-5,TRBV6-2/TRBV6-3,TGTGCCAGCAGTACTCCTCCTGGGACAGGGATCAATCAGCCCCAGCATTTT,CASSTPPGTGINQPQHF